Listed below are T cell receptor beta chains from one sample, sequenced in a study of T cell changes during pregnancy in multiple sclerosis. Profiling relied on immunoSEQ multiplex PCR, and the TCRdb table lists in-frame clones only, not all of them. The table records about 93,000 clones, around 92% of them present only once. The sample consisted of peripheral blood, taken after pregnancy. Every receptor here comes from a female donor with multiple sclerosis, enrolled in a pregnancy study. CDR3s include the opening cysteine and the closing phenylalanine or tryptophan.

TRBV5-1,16,CASSLVVTSDHNEQFF
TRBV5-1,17,CASSLYGTNHVGYEQYF
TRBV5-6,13,CASSPQTDSRYTF
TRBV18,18,CASSPTTKLAGVPNEQYF
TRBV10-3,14,CAISDRGRNNEQFF
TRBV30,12,CAWSVTLRGYTF
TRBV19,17,CASRSGGGRADTGELFF
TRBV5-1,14,CASSFNRDDNEQYF
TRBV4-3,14,CASSPGTGYYEQYF
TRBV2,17,CASIFGLAGGTYNEQFF
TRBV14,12,CASSQEREGNYF
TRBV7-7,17,CASSLGAAGAGTDTQYF
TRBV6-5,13,CASRQGTKNIQYF
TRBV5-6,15,CASSPLADPTDTQYF
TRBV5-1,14,CASSSQRVTGELFF
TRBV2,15,CASSEAGTVVGGYTF
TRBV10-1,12,CASSRNLGGAFF
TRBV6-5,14,CASSFGQRPYEQYF